This TCR beta chain is from a study of control samples from healthy donors and cancer patients. This clone came up a few times. TCRdb's table, derived via immunoSEQ multiplex PCR, lists solely in-frame clones and lacks some. The data show around 160,000 clones, with approximately 93% seen just once and 5% to 7% held by the top ten. The TCR sequence derives from a young man in good health. Material: blood.

The CDR3: CASSRASDSNYGYTF. CDR3 DNA: TGTGCCAGCAGCCGCGCTTCGGACAGTAACTATGGCTACACCTTC. The gene calls are TRBV3-1 (or the pseudogene TRBV3-2) and TRBJ1-2, with a weak D call TRBD1 (6 bases). Germline CDR1 LGHDT, CDR2 YNNKEL (reference sequence). The CDR3 length is 15 residues. V lost 4 bases, J lost 1 base, and 13 bases lay in between.